This T cell receptor beta chain is drawn from a study of regulatory T cells in long-lasting Graves disease. Findings of the study overall: There was favoring of TRBV28, TRBJ1-2 and TRBJ2-5 in persistent disease.

As to time point: persistent/refractory GD, antithyroid drugs over 5 years with positive TRAb. Generation of the TCR library employed RNA extracted from PBMCs. As collected, the peripheral blood samples measured about 8.1 milliliters each and went into EDTA tubes. Trimming cost V 2 bases and J 7 bases; bases outside gene matches: 7. Germline V gives CDR1 MNHEY, CDR2 SVGAGI. The CDR3 runs 16 residues. This clonotype was seen a few times. Its target is unknown. Arm-PCR of CDR3 regions and iRepertoire HTBI primers were used to build TCR beta libraries. TCRdb called the multiplex PCR reads again in MiXCR, with one record for every CDR3 protein. The repertoire includes approximately 690,000 distinct CDR3 sequences, around 32% of them detected once, and roughly 46% sits in the top ten.

The sample was peripheral blood mononuclear cells (PBMCs), taken when the disease was refractory, from a patient treated with antithyroid drugs. The sequence derives from a female donor with Graves disease. The genes are TRBV6-5 and TRBJ2-1; 11 bases fit TRBD2. The CDR3 spells CASSYLGSGRGNEQFF. The CDR3 DNA sequence: TGTGCCAGCAGTTACCTCGGTAGCGGGAGGGGTAATGAGCAGTTCTTC.